The 4 T cell receptor beta chains given below trace back to one sample, sequenced in a study of glioma-infiltrating T cells after dendritic cell vaccination. The protocol was immunoSEQ multiplex PCR, while the TCRdb copy is restricted to in-frame clones and leaves out a portion. The sample lists roughly 100,000 clones, 85% to 90% seen once, with under 3% in the top ten. This material consisted of blood, taken before dendritic cell vaccination. These receptor sequences come from a human donor with glioblastoma.

The chain uses TRBV7-2 and TRBJ2-6, with a tentative D call TRBD1 (6 bases). V was shortened by 3 bases and J by 0 bases, with 12 bases between the two germline ends. Germline V gives CDR1 SGHTA, CDR2 FQGNSA. The CDR3 covers 17 residues. Here the CDR3 reads CASSFGTQSSGANVLTF. CDR3 bases: TGTGCCAGCAGCTTCGGGACACAGAGCTCTGGGGCCAACGTCCTGACTTTC.

V usage is TRBV25-1 and J usage is TRBJ2-1; possible D gene TRBD2, 5 bases. This CDR3 contains 12 residues. Germline loops: CDR1 MGHDK, CDR2 SYGVNS. Trimming shortened V by 6 bases and J by 8 bases, and 11 bases separated the two germline ends. CDR3 in amino acids: CASSTTRYEQFF. DNA of the CDR3: TGTGCCAGCAGCACCACTAGGTATGAGCAGTTCTTC.

The chain couples TRBV6-5 to TRBJ1-5; maybe TRBD1 (5 bases). Deletions cut 6 bases from V and 4 bases from J, with 13 bases between. Germline V gene lookup returns CDR1 MNHEY and CDR2 SVGAGI. CDR3 length: 14 amino acids. The CDR3 reads CASRRGRGNQPQHF. CDR3 nucleotide sequence: TGTGCCAGCAGGAGGGGACGGGGGAATCAGCCCCAGCATTTT.

The V call is TRBV7-3, the J call TRBJ1-2, with TRBD1 identical over 8 bases. Trimming at V came to 5 bases and at J to 4 bases, leaving 3 bases not matched to a gene. Germline values: CDR1 SGHTA, CDR2 FQGTGA. The CDR3 contains 13 residues. The CDR3 region is CASSEQGGYGYTF. CDR3 nucleotide sequence: TGTGCCAGCAGCGAACAGGGGGGCTATGGCTACACCTTC.